This T cell receptor beta chain was sequenced in a study of CD8 T cells in ankylosing spondylitis. Broader study findings: A motif of fewer than ten highly homologous TCR beta variants was seen as apparently characteristic of ankylosing spondylitis blood. Reportedly, significant enrichment of disease-linked clones occurred in matched ankylosing spondylitis synovial fluid. Disease-linked clones bore a CD8+ phenotype, appearing relatively rarely in peripheral blood. In the blood and synovial fluid of reactive arthritis, some motif variants had been previously reported.

The J segment lost 6 bases and the V segment lost 2 bases, leaving 3 bases of the junction unmatched. The CDR3 loop spans 13 amino acids. On this clonotype: Its antigen is currently unknown.

Libraries of TCR beta came from quantitative 5'-RACE with molecular barcodes. One entry per CDR3 protein results from TCRdb running MiXCR on the 5' RACE reads. The data contain some 700,000 distinct CDR3 sequences, over 15% of them singletons. The sequence derives from a male donor with ankylosing spondylitis. The sequenced sample was blood, either unsorted or a sorted T cell fraction (not recorded which). The chain has TRBV12-3 or TRBV12-4 and TRBJ1-2, with 7 bases aligning to TRBD1. The CDR3 loop reads CASSLWDRNGYTF. CDR3 DNA: TGTGCCAGCAGTTTATGGGACAGAAATGGCTACACCTTC.